These T cell receptor beta chains were read from a single sample in a study of response to subunit inactivated influenza vaccine. TCRdb reanalysed the RT-PCR reads using MiXCR and keeps one entry per CDR3 protein. The sample includes about 190,000 distinct CDR3 sequences, about 15% of them seen just once. Sequenced material: CD8+ T cells sorted from PBMCs, taken around 5 days after vaccination. These receptors all stem from a man aged 50 to 60 who received an inactivated influenza vaccine. CDR3s include the opening cysteine and the closing phenylalanine or tryptophan. The order of the fields is CDR3 length, clone size, J gene, V gene, CDR3 protein. A row's size may be missing; if present it is once, few, many or a size class.

13 few TRBJ2-7 TRBV7-9 CASVQGGSYEQYF
15 many TRBJ2-1 TRBV2 CASITGTGGLVEQFF
12 NA TRBJ2-2 TRBV10-3 CAISETVGELFF
15 NA TRBJ2-5 TRBV20-1 CSAFPYRGTEETQYF
15 few TRBJ2-7 TRBV5-5 CASSTPGQGISEQYF
12 NA TRBJ2-2 TRBV29-1 CGTWGSTGELFF
14 many TRBJ1-2 TRBV10-3 CAISSGGVLHGYTF
19 NA TRBJ2-1 TRBV27 CASSSWGLAGGTLYNEQFF
12 few TRBJ2-1 TRBV20-1 CSGIAGNNEQFF
14 NA TRBJ1-1 TRBV6-1 CASSRGQGRTEAFF
14 NA TRBJ1-6 TRBV10-2 CASTAASQNSPLHF
16 few TRBJ2-7 TRBV18 CASSSRTGPRYYEQYF
15 NA TRBJ2-3 TRBV28 CASSFLADYTDTQYF
14 NA TRBJ1-4 TRBV6-1 CASGPIRSNEKLFF
16 NA TRBJ2-5 TRBV27 CASSLGTAGAWETQYF
13 once TRBJ2-1 TRBV11-3 CASSFLVYNEQFF
14 few TRBJ2-1 TRBV2 CASSEFRGSGEQFF
15 few TRBJ2-7 TRBV9 CASSGGQGSSYEQYF
14 few TRBJ1-2 TRBV12-3/TRBV12-4 CASSFDGSNYGYTF
13 few TRBJ1-5 TRBV6-5 CASSSQGNQPQHF
15 NA TRBJ2-1 TRBV9 CASSVGTSDNNEQFF
13 NA TRBJ2-5 TRBV15 CATSRETQETQYF
17 NA TRBJ2-1 TRBV7-9 CASSLGGLAGTYNEQFF
14 NA TRBJ2-1 TRBV6-2/TRBV6-3 CASSYSNNYNEQFF
13 NA TRBJ2-7 TRBV4-1 CASSHLSSYEQYF
16 NA TRBJ2-1 TRBV7-8 CASSLAIRAGGGEQFF
12 few TRBJ2-7 TRBV2 CASSIQIYEQYF
13 few TRBJ1-6 TRBV7-2 CASSLDTYSPLHF
16 NA TRBJ2-7 TRBV4-1 CASSQASGDPLYEQYF
18 NA TRBJ2-1 TRBV11-1 CASSSSGLLLAGDGEQFF
12 NA TRBJ1-1 TRBV12-3/TRBV12-4 CASSLGLLGAFF
18 few TRBJ2-5 TRBV11-1 CASSSVQSMRTVPQTQYF
15 few TRBJ2-7 TRBV2 CASSDPGGASHEQYF
19 NA TRBJ2-6 TRBV19 CASSPYGSLGFSGANVLTF
13 few TRBJ1-1 TRBV5-8 CASSLQGWTEAFF
18 NA TRBJ2-2 TRBV6-1 CASTASYWGTGGTGELFF
17 few TRBJ2-3 TRBV4-3 CASSQDLGQPLPDTQYF